These 22 T cell receptor beta chains came from one sample sequenced in a study of cytomegalovirus exposure and HLA in healthy donors. Researchers ran the PCR with 60 Vbeta and 13 Jbeta primers. The assay was immunoSEQ multiplex PCR, and TCRdb's table has in-frame clones only and misses some. The table lists around 180,000 clones, around four fifths of them singletons. Sample: PBMCs. These receptors all stem from a girl aged 5-17 years in good health and CMV-seropositive.

This rearrangement joins TRBV10-3 to TRBJ2-7; the match to TRBD2 covers 9 bases. Germline V gene lookup returns CDR1 ENHRY and CDR2 SYGVKD. The CDR3 extends over 15 amino acids. The V segment lost 7 bases and the J segment 2 bases; nucleotides outside the gene matches: 9. As DNA, the CDR3 is TGTGCCATCACCCCAGGGACTAGCCTAACCTACGAGCAGTACTTC. Its translation is CAITPGTSLTYEQYF.

V usage is TRBV2 and J usage is TRBJ2-5; possibly TRBD1 for D (6 bases). The DNA end is a closer match to TRBJ2-7, so the J assignment may be wrong. The CDR3 spans 16 residues. The germline gives CDR1 SNHLY, CDR2 FYNNEI. The CDR3 region has the DNA TGTGCCAGCAGTGAATTATACAGGGATGATTCCTACGAGCAGTACTTC. This translates into CASSELYRDDSYEQYF.

This clone was found a few times. The chain carries TRBV6-4 and TRBJ2-1; possibly TRBD1 for D (6 bases). Germline V gene data show CDR1 as MRHNA and CDR2 as SNTAGT. Trimming removed 3 bases at V and 6 bases at J, with 15 bases between. The CDR3 consists of 15 residues. The CDR3: CASSEPGQGPNEQFF. The CDR3 DNA reads TGTGCCAGCAGTGAACCGGGCCAGGGGCCCAATGAGCAGTTCTTC.

The sample holds one count of this clone. This chain connects TRBV6-5 to TRBJ1-6, with no clear D. The germline gives CDR1 MNHEY, CDR2 SVGAGI. Trimming removed 0 bases from V and 7 bases from J, with 10 bases in between. The CDR3 contains 15 residues. CDR3 amino acids: CASSYSRTINSPLHF. The CDR3 coding sequence is TGTGCCAGCAGTTACTCCAGGACTATAAATTCACCCCTCCACTTT.

This clone appeared a few times. The chain couples TRBV6-4 to TRBJ2-7, with 9 bases that match TRBD1. Germline V gives CDR1 MRHNA, CDR2 SNTAGT. This CDR3 is built from 13 residues. The J segment lost 6 bases and the V segment lost 0 bases, leaving 0 bases of the junction unmatched. The CDR3 sequence: CASSDSGQGEQYF. In DNA form, the CDR3 reads TGTGCCAGCAGTGACTCGGGACAGGGCGAGCAGTACTTC.

The chain recombines TRBV10-3 with TRBJ1-1; TRBD1 is a possible D gene (5 bases). Germline V gives CDR1 ENHRY, CDR2 SYGVKD. The V end lost 3 bases, the J end lost 6 bases, and 14 bases lay between the germline ends. The CDR3 is 14 amino acids. The CDR3 sequence: CAISEGVSLAEAFF. CDR3 in DNA: TGTGCCATCAGTGAAGGGGTGAGTTTAGCTGAAGCTTTCTTT.

This clone is a singleton in its sample. The chain has TRBV6-5 and TRBJ1-5; D gene ambiguous. V gave up 5 bases and J gave up 5 bases, with 10 bases separating them. In germline, CDR1 is MNHEY, CDR2 SVGAGI. The CDR3 contains 13 residues. The CDR3 DNA is TGTGCCAGCAGTAGAGGGAAAGATCAGCCCCAGCATTTT. Its protein product is CASSRGKDQPQHF.

CDR3 residues: CASSQQAGTGSRETQYF. As DNA, the CDR3 is TGTGCCAGCAGTCAACAGGCGGGGACTGGTAGTAGAGAGACCCAGTACTTC. The J gene is TRBJ2-5, the V gene TRBV25-1, with D tentatively TRBD2 (6 bases). Germline values: CDR1 MGHDK, CDR2 SYGVNS. The CDR3 runs to 17 residues. V was shortened by 5 bases and J by 4 bases, with 23 bases between the two germline ends. Filled out from reference TRBV25-1 and TRBJ2-5, the complete variable domain reads EADIYQTPRYLVIGTGKKITLECSQTMGHDKMYWYQQDPGMELHLIHYSYGVNSTEKGDLSSESTVSRIRTEHFPLTLESARPSHTSQYLCASSQQAGTGSRETQYFGPGTRLLVL.

V gene TRBV2 combines with J gene TRBJ1-3; D is possibly TRBD1 (5 bases). Germline V gene lookup returns CDR1 SNHLY and CDR2 FYNNEI. With 2 bases removed from V and 0 bases from J, the gap between germline ends came to 11 bases. CDR3 length: 16 residues. CDR3 protein: CASSESGTPSGNTIYF. CDR3 bases: TGTGCCAGCAGTGAATCCGGGACTCCCTCTGGAAACACCATATATTTT.

The chain joins TRBV6-4 to TRBJ1-1; 8 positions match TRBD1. J gave up 1 base and V 6 bases, and 10 bases lay outside the gene matches. The CDR3 runs to 16 residues. Germline CDR1 and CDR2: MRHNA and SNTAGT. CDR3: CASSDIPGTGNTEAFF. CDR3 DNA: TGTGCCAGCAGCGATATCCCCGGGACAGGGAACACTGAAGCTTTCTTT.

The chain recombines TRBV19 with TRBJ1-5, with D possibly TRBD1 on 5 matching bases. Germline lookup yields CDR1 LNHDA and CDR2 SQIVND (reference sequence). This CDR3 is built from 15 residues. With 5 bases removed from V and 4 bases from J, the gap between germline ends came to 15 bases. This CDR3 reads CASSVPGLGNQPQHF. Written as DNA, the CDR3 is TGTGCCAGTAGTGTACCGGGACTGGGAAATCAGCCCCAGCATTTT.

This clone was counted between two and nine times. J is TRBJ2-1 and V is TRBV2, with D unclear. The germline V and J ends were trimmed by 4 bases and 0 bases, with 10 bases remaining between them. This CDR3 is 15 amino acids long. CDR1 and CDR2 from the germline V gene are SNHLY and FYNNEI. CDR3 in DNA: TGTGCCAGCAGTGGACACCTGAGCTCCTACAATGAGCAGTTCTTC. This gives the protein CASSGHLSSYNEQFF. The whole variable domain, remainder taken from reference TRBV2 and TRBJ2-1, is EPEVTQTPSHQVTQMGQEVILRCVPISNHLYFYWYRQILGQKVEFLVSFYNNEISEKSEIFDDQFSVERPDGSNFTLKIRSTKLEDSAMYFCASSGHLSSYNEQFFGPGTRLTVL.

The chain employs TRBV2 and TRBJ1-1; D gene ambiguous. The CDR3 totals 17 residues. CDR1 is SNHLY, CDR2 FYNNEI, per germline. The germline V and J ends were trimmed by 2 bases and 4 bases, with 20 bases remaining between them. The CDR3 sequence: CASSETGRFVEGTEAFF. CDR3 coding DNA: TGTGCCAGCAGTGAAACTGGACGTTTTGTGGAGGGCACTGAAGCTTTCTTT.

This chain uses TRBV5-1 with TRBJ2-7; 10 bases line up with TRBD2. This CDR3 is 14 amino acids long. The germline V gene has CDR1 SGHRS and CDR2 YFSETQ. Germline trimming cut 4 bases from V and 2 bases from J; bases unmatched to any gene: 3. The CDR3 region is CASSPLAGAYEQYF. The CDR3 DNA is TGCGCCAGCAGCCCTCTAGCGGGGGCCTACGAGCAGTACTTC.

The CDR3 region has the DNA TGCGCCAGCAGGTACAGGGGAAGCTCCCAAGAGACCCAGTACTTC. Translating it yields CASRYRGSSQETQYF. The rearrangement uses TRBV4-1 and TRBJ2-5; TRBD1 matches at 7 bases. With 6 bases clipped from V and 1 base from J, the junction kept 8 bases outside the gene matches. This CDR3 comprises 15 residues. The germline CDR1 and CDR2 sequences are MGHRA and YSYEKL.

V is TRBV29-1 and J is TRBJ2-1; TRBD2 is a possible D gene (5 bases). Trimming removed 0 bases from V and 6 bases from J, with 6 bases in between. Germline-derived CDR1 and CDR2 are SQVTM and ANQGSEA. The CDR3 length is 12 residues. CDR3 region: CSVEDRGNEQFF. In DNA, the CDR3 is TGCAGCGTTGAAGATCGGGGCAATGAGCAGTTCTTC.

The sample holds a few counts of this clone. The chain employs TRBV10-3 and TRBJ1-1, with 7 bases lining up with TRBD1. The junction had 7 bases not matched to a gene; V was cut back by 2 bases and J by 4 bases. Germline CDR1 and CDR2: ENHRY and SYGVKD. The CDR3 sequence is 15 residues long. For the CDR3, the DNA is TGTGCCATCAGTGAGCGCGACAGGGTCGGCACTGAAGCTTTCTTT. It translates to CAISERDRVGTEAFF.

This clone occurred once. The chain joins TRBV7-3 to TRBJ2-3; 11 bases line up with TRBD2. This CDR3 is 15 amino acids long. Germline trimming cut 6 bases from V and 2 bases from J; bases unmatched to any gene: 4. Germline V CDR1 and CDR2: SGHTA, FQGTGA. The CDR3 DNA reads as TGTGCCAGCAGACAGACTAGCGGGGACACAGATACGCAGTATTTT. It is translated as CASRQTSGDTDTQYF.

This chain links TRBV29-1 with TRBJ2-7, with D tentatively TRBD1 (5 bases). The CDR3 spans 13 residues. Trimming stripped 2 bases from V and 3 bases from J, with 11 bases between. The V gene's germline CDR1 is SQVTM and CDR2 ANQGSEA. CDR3 region: CSVESGFNYEQYF. CDR3 DNA sequence: TGCAGCGTTGAATCAGGGTTTAACTACGAGCAGTACTTC.

The V call is TRBV2, the J call TRBJ2-6, with D perhaps TRBD2 (5 bases). The germline V gene has CDR1 SNHLY and CDR2 FYNNEI. Trimming pared 4 bases from V and 4 bases from J, leaving 14 bases between. The CDR3 contains 16 residues. CDR3 DNA: TGTGCCAGCAGTGGGAGATCCGGGATAGGGGCCAACGTCCTGACTTTC. It encodes CASSGRSGIGANVLTF.

This clone was observed a single time. V and J are TRBV4-2 and TRBJ1-2; TRBD1 agrees at 8 bases. Trimming at V came to 1 base and at J to 6 bases, leaving 1 base not matched to a gene. Looked up from germline, CDR1 is LGHNA and CDR2 is YNFKEQ. The CDR3 loop spans 13 amino acids. CDR3 sequence reads: CASSQVQGDGYTF. The DNA of the CDR3 is TGTGCCAGCAGCCAAGTACAGGGGGATGGCTACACCTTC.

This rearrangement joins TRBV7-2 to TRBJ1-1; no reliable D call. Germline CDR1 SGHTA, CDR2 FQGNSA. The CDR3 extends over 14 amino acids. V shed 4 bases and J shed 2 bases, with 11 bases lying between them. In DNA form, the CDR3 reads TGTGCCAGCAGCTCCGTTCGAGGAAACACTGAAGCTTTCTTT. Residues: CASSSVRGNTEAFF.